A selection of T cell receptor beta chains follows, all from one sample in a study of T cell responses to AZD1222 COVID-19 vaccine. TCRdb's table, derived via immunoSEQ multiplex PCR, lists solely in-frame clones and lacks some. The sample includes more than 100,000 clones, around 87% of them seen just once. The specimen was peripheral blood, collected on day 0 of AZD1222 vaccination. All receptors come from an adult in good health. The CDR3 runs from the conserved cysteine through the conserved F or W. D genes are given only for firm matches.

CDR3aa,d_gene,len,v_gene,j_gene
CASSPRAGTTEAFF,.,14,TRBV18,TRBJ1-1
CASSLGGFGNQPQHF,.,15,TRBV5-6,TRBJ1-5
CASSQPGLADTGELFF,TRBD2,16,TRBV7-9,TRBJ2-2
CASSPRSSGAGETQYF,TRBD2,16,TRBV7-2,TRBJ2-5
CASARSGGSEEQFF,TRBD2,14,TRBV27,TRBJ2-1
CASSQEFQGLPTGELFF,.,17,TRBV14,TRBJ2-2
CASREGLGGDTQYF,TRBD2,14,TRBV2,TRBJ2-3
CASSQSQNIQPQHF,.,14,TRBV3-1/TRBV3-2,TRBJ1-5
CASSTGQGRPHEQYF,TRBD1,15,TRBV5-1,TRBJ2-7
CASTRSGYTLGAEAFF,.,16,TRBV2,TRBJ1-1
CASSLRGWETQYF,.,13,TRBV5-6,TRBJ2-5
CSVRGRVTYEQYF,TRBD1,13,TRBV29-1,TRBJ2-7
CASRMGQGVGDTQYF,TRBD1,15,TRBV6-6,TRBJ2-3
CASSQNPTGNYHGYTF,TRBD1,16,TRBV4-1,TRBJ1-2
CATSRDKVTIYF,.,12,TRBV15,TRBJ1-3
CASSFPGGDYEQYF,TRBD2,14,TRBV7-2,TRBJ2-7
CASSLRGLGGYTF,TRBD1,13,TRBV4-1,TRBJ1-2
CASSLRYGARGGVDTQYF,.,18,TRBV27,TRBJ2-3
CASNSGTLTDTQYF,.,14,TRBV19,TRBJ2-3
CASSARTVTEAFF,.,13,TRBV19,TRBJ1-1
CASSSGGEKLFF,.,12,TRBV3-1/TRBV3-2,TRBJ1-4
CASSQVGGLTEAFF,.,14,TRBV3-1/TRBV3-2,TRBJ1-1
CASSYGPGQFF,.,11,TRBV19,TRBJ2-1
CASSIQNRGPLYGYTF,TRBD1,16,TRBV5-8,TRBJ1-2
CATSDLDTQYF,.,11,TRBV24-1,TRBJ2-3
CASSLDGGKDTQYF,TRBD2,14,TRBV5-1,TRBJ2-3
CASSIVSGSGPQHF,.,14,TRBV19,TRBJ1-5
CASSEDSAGGSTDTQYF,TRBD2,17,TRBV2,TRBJ2-3
CSVEVPRWTSGVNNEQFF,TRBD2,18,TRBV29-1,TRBJ2-1
CASSQDTGLAGDEQFF,TRBD2,16,TRBV4-3,TRBJ2-1
CSASLAGTGTYEQYF,TRBD1,15,TRBV20-1,TRBJ2-7
CASSLGGELGNQPQHF,.,16,TRBV5-6,TRBJ1-5
CASSLDLSGRGHGYTF,TRBD1,16,TRBV11-2,TRBJ1-2
CASSDPTVEAFF,.,12,TRBV2,TRBJ1-1
CASSWNRDSSSYEQYF,TRBD1,16,TRBV7-9,TRBJ2-7
CASSVGQGALRTGELFF,TRBD1,17,TRBV9,TRBJ2-2
CASSQKLQGMNTEAFF,.,16,TRBV4-1,TRBJ1-1
CASRSYNEQFF,.,11,TRBV3-1/TRBV3-2,TRBJ2-1
CASSLETGSEQYF,.,13,TRBV5-1,TRBJ2-7
CASSPLPRTGSGNTIYF,TRBD1,17,TRBV19,TRBJ1-3
CASSSDGGQPQHF,.,13,TRBV11-2,TRBJ1-5
CASSPGTGWISPLHF,TRBD1,15,TRBV7-9,TRBJ1-6
CASSPSGGNEKLFF,.,14,TRBV18,TRBJ1-4
CSVEEGRFRGANVLTF,.,16,TRBV29-1,TRBJ2-6
CASSPGTVTSTDTQYF,TRBD1,16,TRBV4-1,TRBJ2-3
CASSPRRANEQFF,.,13,TRBV5-8,TRBJ2-1
CASSSGNQETQYF,.,13,TRBV4-2,TRBJ2-5
CASGGQSNTEAFF,.,13,TRBV2,TRBJ1-1
CASSLGGVYTDTQYF,TRBD2,15,TRBV6-2/TRBV6-3,TRBJ2-3
CASSYSNRAEAFF,.,13,TRBV6-5,TRBJ1-1
CASSSPGGGRTGELFF,.,16,TRBV6-2/TRBV6-3,TRBJ2-2
CASSDHRAVF,.,10,TRBV10-1,TRBJ2-7
CASSHLGGDEQYF,.,13,TRBV4-3,TRBJ2-7
CASSWNARQLNQPQHF,.,16,TRBV6-2/TRBV6-3,TRBJ1-5
CASSLKTQTINTEAFF,.,16,TRBV5-4,TRBJ1-1
CASSSRQRNEKLFF,.,14,TRBV19,TRBJ1-4
CASSTRTVPYEQYF,.,14,TRBV5-4,TRBJ2-7
CSVEVTGSDTDTQYF,.,15,TRBV29-1,TRBJ2-3
CASSLVAGSTDTQYF,.,15,TRBV5-4,TRBJ2-3
CASSFSRVQPQHF,.,13,TRBV27,TRBJ1-5